The 29 T cell receptor beta chains reported below all come from one sample, sequenced in a study of shared clonotypes between healthy human individuals. CD8 cells classed as naive were CD45RO-negative and positively selected for CCR7, excluding terminally differentiated effector memory CD45RA+ cells. Using immunoSEQ multiplex PCR, the repertoire was profiled, and TCRdb retains in-frame clones only, with some absent. This table holds about 1,800,000 clones, about 95% found once. Material for sequencing was naive CD8+ T cells sorted from blood. The receptors come from a man younger than 30 in good health.

The chain is built from TRBV27 and TRBJ2-7; 14 nucleotides align to TRBD2. CDR1 and CDR2 (germline): MNHEY, SMNVEV (reference sequence). The CDR3 has 15 residues. With V trimmed by 3 bases and J by 6 bases, 4 bases remained unmatched. DNA of the CDR3: TGTGCCAGCAGTTTGACTAGCGGGAGGGCGGGCGAGCAGTACTTC. Translated: CASSLTSGRAGEQYF.

As concerns this clone: This specimen includes other DNA sequences encoding the same CDR3. The chain carries TRBV6-5 and TRBJ2-2, with D perhaps matching TRBD2 (6 bases). The CDR3 sequence is 16 residues long. Trimming took 1 base from V and 0 from J, leaving 9 bases between them. Germline CDR1 reads MNHEY; CDR2 reads SVGAGI. Here the CDR3 DNA reads TGTGCCAGCAGTTACTTGGGGACTCCGAACACCGGGGAGCTGTTTTTT. This translates into CASSYLGTPNTGELFF.

The gene calls are TRBV30 and TRBJ2-6; D not certain. Germline-derived CDR1 and CDR2 are GTSNPN and SVGIG (reference sequence). Trimming cost V 1 base and J 0 bases, with 10 bases left between them. CDR3 length: 16 amino acids. The CDR3 protein is CAWSEPDLSGANVLTF. The CDR3 DNA reads TGTGCCTGGAGTGAGCCCGACCTCTCTGGGGCCAACGTCCTGACTTTC.

As concerns this clone: Distinct nucleotide sequences in the sample also encode this CDR3. The chain uses TRBV9 and TRBJ1-3; 7 bases map to TRBD1. Germline V lookup: CDR1 SGDLS, CDR2 YYNGEE. V trimming: 0 bases; J trimming: 0 bases; junction bases outside the gene matches: 0. There are 15 residues in the CDR3. As DNA, the CDR3 is TGTGCCAGCAGCGTAGAGGGGGCCTCTGGAAACACCATATATTTT. This translates into CASSVEGASGNTIYF. The full variable domain, with the rest looked up from reference TRBV9 and TRBJ1-3, is DSGVTQTPKHLITATGQRVTLRCSPRSGDLSVYWYQQSLDQGLQFLIQYYNGEERAKGNILERFSAQQFPDLHSELNLSSLELGDSALYFCASSVEGASGNTIYFGEGSWLTVV.

This chain connects TRBV9 to TRBJ1-3; 10 positions agree with TRBD1. The CDR3 sequence is 17 residues long. V shed 0 bases, J shed 2 bases, and the junction held 5 bases outside the gene matches. Looked up from germline, CDR1 is SGDLS and CDR2 is YYNGEE. The CDR3 region is CASSVGGQGSPGNTIYF. The DNA of the CDR3 is TGTGCCAGCAGCGTAGGGGGACAGGGGTCGCCTGGAAACACCATATATTTT.

The chain links TRBV19 to TRBJ2-3; the match to TRBD2 covers 13 bases. CDR1 and CDR2 from the germline V gene are LNHDA and SQIVND (reference sequence). The junction had 9 bases not matched to a gene; V was cut back by 3 bases and J by 6 bases. This CDR3 comprises 17 residues. This CDR3 reads CASSMKERTSGSDTQYF. The CDR3, as DNA: TGTGCCAGTAGTATGAAGGAAAGGACTAGCGGGAGCGATACGCAGTATTTT.

The V call is TRBV4-1, the J call TRBJ2-3; D not resolved. The V gene lost 1 base and the J gene lost 0 bases, with 11 bases spanning the gap. CDR3 length equals 16 residues. CDR1 and CDR2 (germline): MGHRA, YSYEKL. The CDR3 nucleotides are TGCGCCAGCAGCCAAGGCGTGACAACTAGCACAGATACGCAGTATTTT. This gives the protein CASSQGVTTSTDTQYF.

The chain employs TRBV29-1 and TRBJ1-1; TRBD1 matches 8 bases. CDR1 SQVTM and CDR2 ANQGSEA come from the germline V gene. V dropped 6 bases and J dropped 2; count of bases not matched to a gene: 2. This CDR3 is built from 12 residues. In nucleotides, the CDR3 is TGCAGCGTGGGACAGGCAAACACTGAAGCTTTCTTT. Translated, it gives CSVGQANTEAFF.

This chain connects TRBV29-1 to TRBJ2-1; 11 nucleotides line up with TRBD2. This CDR3 region has 16 residues. Germline values: CDR1 SQVTM, CDR2 ANQGSEA. With V trimmed by 6 bases and J by 1 base, 8 bases remained unmatched. CDR3 protein: CSVETGLAVSYNEQFF. The CDR3 bases are TGCAGCGTAGAGACGGGACTAGCGGTTTCCTACAATGAGCAGTTCTTC.

The CDR3 DNA sequence: TGTGCCAGCAGCTTAGCAGGGGGCGAGGGAGAGACCCAGTACTTC. Amino acid sequence: CASSLAGGEGETQYF. The gene calls are TRBV11-2 and TRBJ2-5; 8 bases fit TRBD1. The trim removed 1 base at V and 4 bases at J, leaving 5 bases unmatched. This CDR3 is built from 15 residues. Germline lookup yields CDR1 SGHAT and CDR2 FQNNGV.

Comments on this clone: Other DNA sequences in the sample encode the same CDR3. V and J are TRBV4-1 and TRBJ2-7; 7 bases map to TRBD1. Per the germline V gene, CDR1 is MGHRA and CDR2 is YSYEKL. The CDR3 sequence is 14 residues long. The V segment lost 1 base and the J segment 4 bases; nucleotides outside the gene matches: 4. The CDR3 region is CASSQGGGGYEQYF. CDR3 coding DNA: TGCGCCAGCAGCCAAGGAGGGGGCGGGTACGAGCAGTACTTC.

In this sample, this clone turned up once. This sequence joins TRBV5-4 and TRBJ2-7; 9 positions agree with TRBD1. Germline assignment: CDR1 SGHNT and CDR2 YYREEE (reference sequence). V shed 4 bases and J 1 base; nucleotides not matched to a gene: 3. There are 14 residues in the CDR3. Written as DNA, the CDR3 is TGTGCCAGCAGCGAGGGACAGGGTTCCTACGAGCAGTACTTC. This gives the protein CASSEGQGSYEQYF. Together with reference TRBV5-4 and TRBJ2-7, the CDR3 gives the full variable domain: ETGVTQSPTHLIKTRGQQVTLRCSSQSGHNTVSWYQQALGQGPQFIFQYYREEENGRGNFPPRFSGLQFPNYSSELNVNALELDDSALYLCASSEGQGSYEQYFGPGTRLTVT.

This CDR3 reads CASSDAAGRSSYNEQFF. The CDR3 DNA reads TGTGCCAGCAGTGATGCAGCGGGCCGAAGCTCCTACAATGAGCAGTTCTTC. The chain combines TRBV6-1 with TRBJ2-1, with D tentatively TRBD2 (6 bases). Trimming took 3 bases from V and 0 from J, leaving 15 bases between them. This CDR3 spans 17 amino acids. CDR1 and CDR2 from the germline V gene are MNHNS and SASEGT.

The V call is TRBV28, the J call TRBJ1-3, with D perhaps matching TRBD1 (5 bases). V gave up 2 bases and J gave up 3 bases, with 23 bases separating them. Germline V gene data show CDR1 as MDHEN and CDR2 as SYDVKM. The CDR3 totals 19 residues. CDR3 DNA sequence: TGTGCCAGCAGTTTAAAGGACACGCTGGTTAACATTCATGGAAACACCATATATTTT. This encodes CASSLKDTLVNIHGNTIYF.

The chain combines TRBV2 with TRBJ2-3; D not certain. CDR1 is SNHLY and CDR2 is FYNNEI in the germline V gene. The V gene lost 4 bases and the J gene lost 2 bases, with 13 bases spanning the gap. This CDR3 is built from 15 residues. CDR3 protein: CASSVGNLPTDTQYF. DNA for the CDR3: TGTGCCAGCAGTGTGGGGAACCTCCCCACAGATACGCAGTATTTT.

Remarks on this clone: The same CDR3 can be traced to other DNA sequences in this sample. The V call is TRBV11-1, the J call TRBJ2-7; possibly TRBD1 for D (5 bases). Germline values: CDR1 SGHAT, CDR2 FQDESV (reference sequence). The CDR3 covers 12 residues. Trimming took 4 bases from V and 3 from J, leaving 7 bases between them. The CDR3 DNA sequence: TGTGCCAGCAGCTCAGACAGCTACGAGCAGTACTTC. Its translation is CASSSDSYEQYF.

The genes are TRBV7-6 and TRBJ2-3; 8 bases map to TRBD2. Germline CDR1 reads SGHVS; CDR2 reads FNYEAQ. The CDR3 covers 15 residues. The junction had 5 bases not matched to a gene; V was cut back by 2 bases and J by 4 bases. The CDR3 nucleotides read TGTGCCAGCAGCTTATGGCGGGAGGTCCCAGATACGCAGTATTTT. It yields the protein CASSLWREVPDTQYF.

A remark on this clone: The identical CDR3 is also encoded by other nucleotide sequences in the sample. The genes are TRBV4-3 and TRBJ1-1, with 7 bases fitting TRBD1. The CDR3 covers 14 residues. J gave up 1 base and V 4 bases, and 3 bases lay outside the gene matches. CDR1 LGHNA and CDR2 YSLEER come from the germline V gene. The CDR3 DNA reads TGCGCCAGCAGCCCCGGGACAGCGAACACTGAAGCTTTCTTT. Amino acids: CASSPGTANTEAFF.

This chain connects TRBV11-3 to TRBJ2-3; TRBD2 aligns across 7 bases. Germline V lookup: CDR1 SGHNT, CDR2 YENEEA. This CDR3 has 20 residues. With 1 base clipped from V and 0 bases from J, the junction kept 16 bases outside the gene matches. CDR3 sequence: CASSLVLGRLADPSTDTQYF. CDR3 sequence (DNA): TGTGCCAGCAGCTTAGTCTTGGGGCGGCTAGCGGACCCTAGCACAGATACGCAGTATTTT.

CDR3 sequence: CASSSDRARLDYEQYF. In DNA, the CDR3 is TGCGCCAGCAGCTCGGACAGGGCTAGGCTTGACTACGAGCAGTACTTC. V is TRBV5-1 and J is TRBJ2-7; TRBD1 matches 8 bases. Germline V gives CDR1 SGHRS, CDR2 YFSETQ. The ends lost 3 bases at V and 3 bases at J; junction bases unmatched: 11. The CDR3 contains 16 residues.

V gene TRBV10-3 combines with J gene TRBJ2-7; 14 bases are shared with TRBD2. In germline, CDR1 is ENHRY, CDR2 SYGVKD. V lost 6 bases and J lost 4; bases outside the gene matches: 5. This CDR3 has 15 amino acids. The CDR3 sequence: CAISPGLAGAYEQYF. The CDR3 DNA sequence: TGTGCCATCAGCCCGGGACTAGCGGGAGCGTACGAGCAGTACTTC.

This chain joins TRBV27 and TRBJ2-3, with 8 bases that match TRBD2. V was pared by 5 bases and J by 0 bases, with 16 bases of the junction left unmatched. This CDR3 is built from 19 residues. From germline, CDR1 is MNHEY and CDR2 SMNVEV (reference sequence). CDR3 sequence: CASSTTGSGTFSSTDTQYF. CDR3 nucleotides: TGTGCCAGCAGTACCACGGGTAGCGGGACATTTTCTAGCACAGATACGCAGTATTTT.

This clone was picked up a small number of times. The rearrangement uses TRBV9 and TRBJ1-2; D is undetermined. Trimming pared 0 bases from V and 8 bases from J, leaving 14 bases between. The CDR3 loop spans 14 amino acids. The V gene's germline CDR1 is SGDLS and CDR2 YYNGEE. CDR3 loop: CASSVGASWEGYTF. The CDR3 DNA follows: TGTGCCAGCAGCGTAGGTGCCTCATGGGAAGGCTACACCTTC.

The rearrangement uses TRBV19 and TRBJ2-7; TRBD1 matches at 12 bases. Germline trimming cut 4 bases from V and 2 bases from J; bases unmatched to any gene: 9. In germline, CDR1 is LNHDA, CDR2 SQIVND (reference sequence). This CDR3 is built from 17 residues. The CDR3: CASSTTPGQGAPYEQYF. The CDR3 DNA follows: TGTGCCAGTAGTACCACCCCGGGACAGGGGGCCCCCTACGAGCAGTACTTC.

J is TRBJ2-7 and V is TRBV13; 9 nucleotides agree with TRBD2. CDR1 is PRHDT and CDR2 is FYEKMQ in the germline V gene (reference sequence). The CDR3 is 17 amino acids. Trimming at V came to 0 bases and at J to 4 bases, leaving 10 bases not matched to a gene. The CDR3 bases are TGTGCCAGCAGCTTAGGCCTCGCGGGAGGGCCCGTGTACGAGCAGTACTTC. Translating gives CASSLGLAGGPVYEQYF.

This rearrangement joins TRBV7-9 to TRBJ2-7; the match to TRBD2 covers 8 bases. The CDR3 spans 14 residues. V was pared by 4 bases and J by 9 bases, with 11 bases of the junction left unmatched. Germline CDR1 and CDR2: SEHNR and FQNEAQ (reference sequence). The CDR3 spells CASSSRGGREPQYF. The CDR3, as DNA: TGTGCCAGCAGCTCCCGGGGGGGGCGCGAGCCGCAGTACTTC.

The chain employs TRBV10-1 and TRBJ2-7, with D hard to call. The V and J ends lost 3 bases and 0 bases respectively, with 9 bases between them. Germline V CDR1 and CDR2: WNHNN, SYGVQD (reference sequence). The CDR3 totals 14 residues. This CDR3 is CASSDPLSSYEQYF. Written as DNA, the CDR3 is TGCGCCAGCAGTGATCCTCTTAGCTCCTACGAGCAGTACTTC.

The V and J genes are TRBV5-6 and TRBJ1-3; no clear D gene. CDR1 and CDR2 (germline): SGHDT, YYEEEE. Trimming shortened V by 3 bases and J by 1 base, and 11 bases separated the two germline ends. The length of the CDR3 is 15 residues. The CDR3 region is CASSSLRRSGNTIYF. CDR3 sequence (DNA): TGTGCCAGCAGCTCTCTTCGGAGGTCTGGAAACACCATATATTTT.

The chain couples TRBV9 to TRBJ2-7; 7 nucleotides align to TRBD2. CDR1 is SGDLS, CDR2 YYNGEE, per germline. This CDR3 has 16 residues. Germline trimming cut 4 bases from V and 7 bases from J; bases unmatched to any gene: 17. CDR3 DNA sequence: TGTGCCAGCAGCTCTACTGACGGACTAGGGCCCCTTGAGCAGTACTTC. This sequence encodes CASSSTDGLGPLEQYF.